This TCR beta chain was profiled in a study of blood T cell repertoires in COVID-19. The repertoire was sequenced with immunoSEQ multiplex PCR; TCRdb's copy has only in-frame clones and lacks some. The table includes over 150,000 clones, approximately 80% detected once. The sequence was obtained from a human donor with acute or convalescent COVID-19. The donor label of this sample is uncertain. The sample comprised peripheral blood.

CDR3 DNA sequence: TGTGCCAGCAACCGAGCGGGAGGGCTCACCGGGGAGCTGTTTTTT. Residues: CASNRAGGLTGELFF. This sequence joins TRBV7-9 and TRBJ2-2; 10 positions match TRBD2. Germline V gene sequence: CDR1 SEHNR, CDR2 FQNEAQ (reference sequence). With V trimmed by 7 bases and J by 4 bases, 6 bases remained unmatched. The CDR3 totals 15 residues. Filled out from reference TRBV7-9 and TRBJ2-2, the complete variable domain reads DTGVSQNPRHKITKRGQNVTFRCDPISEHNRLYWYRQTLGQGPEFLTYFQNEAQLEKSRLLSDRFSAERPKGSFSTLEIQRTEQGDSAMYLCASNRAGGLTGELFFGEGSRLTVL.